This T cell receptor beta chain comes out of a study of graft-versus-host responses after intestinal transplantation. The protocol was immunoSEQ multiplex PCR, while the TCRdb copy is restricted to in-frame clones and leaves out a portion. This table has 90,000 or so clones, around 83% appearing once. Germline CDR1 reads LNHDA; CDR2 reads SQIVND (reference sequence). The CDR3 length is 20 residues. The J segment lost 3 bases and the V segment lost 8 bases, leaving 26 bases of the junction unmatched. Turning to this clone: Its specificity is not known.

This clonotype was obtained from a human donor who received an intestinal transplant. The specimen comprised unstimulated CD4+ T cells sorted from spleen or lymph node cells, sampled before intestinal transplant. The rearrangement links TRBV19 to TRBJ2-7; TRBD1 matches 9 bases. The CDR3 protein is CASVFTRDRDSWTWVYEQYF. The CDR3 region has the DNA TGTGCCAGTGTTTTCACCCGGGACAGGGATAGTTGGACCTGGGTCTACGAGCAGTACTTC.